The clone carrying this T cell receptor beta chain was counted only a few times. Its antigen is undetermined. The read is 3 residues too short to cover the CDR3 end, so that end is filled in from the germline J gene. The data were obtained in a study of T cell clonality in common variable immunodeficiency. Study-wide results and limits: Fewer deletions and N-nucleotide insertions were reportedly seen in common variable immunodeficiency TCR beta sequences.

Some clones are missing from TCRdb's copy, which holds only in-frame ones; the method was immunoSEQ multiplex PCR. This repertoire lists approximately 20,000 clones without singletons; under 25% sits in the top ten. CDR1 is SGHTA and CDR2 is FQGTGA in the germline V gene. The CDR3 is made up of 16 amino acids. V gave up 4 bases and J gave up 0 bases, with 13 bases separating them. This clonotype originated in a human donor with common variable immunodeficiency. V gene TRBV7-3 combines with J gene TRBJ1-5; the D is unclear. Sequencing was done on a sample of peripheral blood mononuclear cells. The CDR3 loop is CASSSTEFYSNQPQHF. The sequenced CDR3 bases are TGTGCCAGCAGCTCCACAGAATTTTATAGCAATCAGCCC.